Sequencing of this T cell receptor beta chain was carried out in a study of T cell responses to AZD1222 COVID-19 vaccine. Overall study results and limits: Spike-wide vaccine-associated CD4 TCRs dominated at 160-218 and 743-854. White British people made up most donors, females outnumbered males, and clonal diversity was possibly underestimated.

Produced via immunoSEQ multiplex PCR; TCRdb's table is partial and in-frame only. The data contain over 130,000 clones, 94% of them singletons. Turning to this clone: The antigen is unknown.

The source material was peripheral blood, sampled on day 0 of AZD1222 vaccination. This TCR was sampled from an adult in good health.

CDR3 DNA: TGTGCCAGCAGCGGTTATAGCTCCTACAATGAGCAGTTCTTC. Amino acid sequence: CASSGYSSYNEQFF. The chain is built from TRBV9 and TRBJ2-1; D unclear. Germline CDR1 reads SGDLS; CDR2 reads YYNGEE. The CDR3 spans 14 residues. The V end was cut by 3 bases, the J end by 0 bases, with 7 bases between.